This passage covers 5 T cell receptor beta chains from one sample sequenced in a study of identifying expanded T cells in peripheral blood. The protocol was immunoSEQ multiplex PCR, while the TCRdb copy is restricted to in-frame clones and leaves out a portion. The profile shows about 100,000 clones, around 90% of them singletons. The sample consisted of blood. The receptors derive from a person aged 18 to 70 in good health.

The J gene is TRBJ2-1, the V gene TRBV7-9; no definite D call. V lost 1 base and J 0 bases, leaving 7 bases between the germline ends. The germline V gene has CDR1 SEHNR and CDR2 FQNEAQ (reference sequence). The length of the CDR3 is 15 residues. The CDR3 is CASSLVESSYNEQFF. CDR3 nucleotide sequence: TGTGCCAGCAGCTTAGTAGAAAGCTCCTACAATGAGCAGTTCTTC.

This chain connects TRBV19 to TRBJ2-1; perhaps TRBD2 as D (5 bases). Germline CDR1 and CDR2: LNHDA and SQIVND (reference sequence). Trimming left V 3 bases short and J 10 bases short, with 25 bases between. This CDR3 region has 17 residues. The CDR3 region is CASSMGFVDSLLGEQFF. The CDR3 DNA sequence: TGTGCCAGTAGTATGGGCTTTGTGGACTCGTTGTTGGGAGAGCAGTTCTTC.

The chain has TRBV6-1 and TRBJ2-5; maybe TRBD2 (7 bases). Germline CDR1 MNHNS, CDR2 SASEGT. V was pared by 6 bases and J by 5 bases, with 16 bases between. The CDR3 loop spans 14 amino acids. As DNA, the CDR3 is TGTGCCAGCAGACCGAACAGGGAGGGGGAGACCCAGTACTTC. It encodes CASRPNREGETQYF.

This clone was seen once. This chain links TRBV7-9 with TRBJ2-7, with D hard to call. Germline CDR1 is SEHNR and CDR2 is FQNEAQ (reference sequence). Trimming stripped 5 bases from V and 3 bases from J, with 5 bases between. The CDR3 loop spans 11 amino acids. For the CDR3, the DNA is TGTGCCAGCAGCCCGAACTACGAGCAGTACTTC. Protein product: CASSPNYEQYF.

The sample holds a few counts of this clone. The rearrangement joins TRBV7-2 to TRBJ1-5; D is unclear. Germline CDR1 and CDR2: SGHTA and FQGNSA. Trimming cost V 3 bases and J 5 bases, with 8 bases left between them. The CDR3 has 13 amino acids. CDR3 in DNA: TGTGCCAGCAGCTTCATCCCTTATCAGCCCCAGCATTTT. Translated: CASSFIPYQPQHF.